One and the same sample provided the 25 T cell receptor beta chains below, sequenced in a study of early stage breast cancer tumors. Generated by immunoSEQ multiplex PCR, the TCRdb table keeps only in-frame clones and is missing some. The data contain tens of thousands of clones, approximately 76% of them singletons. The source material was blood. The source is a person between 50 and 60 years old with breast cancer.

This chain uses TRBV30 with TRBJ2-7; 7 bases fit TRBD2. J was trimmed by 6 bases and V by 3 bases; bases with no gene match: 14. Germline CDR1 and CDR2: GTSNPN and SVGIG (reference sequence). The CDR3 sequence is 15 residues long. DNA of the CDR3: TGTGCCTGGAGGATATCGGGACTAAGAGCTGGCGAGCAGTACTTC. This translates into CAWRISGLRAGEQYF.

J is TRBJ2-7 and V is TRBV7-9; 7 bases align to TRBD1. Germline CDR1 and CDR2: SEHNR and FQNEAQ (reference sequence). The CDR3 is 15 amino acids. Trimming cost V 3 bases and J 3 bases; bases outside gene matches: 8. The chain's CDR3 is CASSFRQGDFYEQYF. The CDR3 nucleotides read TGTGCCAGCAGCTTCCGACAGGGCGATTTCTACGAGCAGTACTTC. The full variable domain, in which reference TRBV7-9 and TRBJ2-7 provide the parts outside the CDR3, is DTGVSQNPRHKITKRGQNVTFRCDPISEHNRLYWYRQTLGQGPEFLTYFQNEAQLEKSRLLSDRFSAERPKGSFSTLEIQRTEQGDSAMYLCASSFRQGDFYEQYFGPGTRLTVT.

The chain carries TRBV9 and TRBJ2-3; 8 nucleotides match TRBD2. There are 15 residues in the CDR3. V gave up 4 bases and J gave up 6 bases; unmatched junction bases: 10. Germline loops: CDR1 SGDLS, CDR2 YYNGEE. The CDR3 DNA reads as TGTGCCAGCAGCCCAGGCGGGACTAGAATGGATACGCAGTATTTT. Translation: CASSPGGTRMDTQYF. The full variable domain, with the rest looked up from reference TRBV9 and TRBJ2-3, is DSGVTQTPKHLITATGQRVTLRCSPRSGDLSVYWYQQSLDQGLQFLIQYYNGEERAKGNILERFSAQQFPDLHSELNLSSLELGDSALYFCASSPGGTRMDTQYFGPGTRLTVL.

There are a few counts of this clone. The V and J genes are TRBV27 and TRBJ2-7, with D possibly TRBD1 on 5 matching bases. V lost 2 bases to trimming and J lost 1 base, with 6 bases between them. The CDR3 has 13 residues. Germline V gives CDR1 MNHEY, CDR2 SMNVEV (reference sequence). The CDR3 region is CASSLRGSYEQYF. CDR3 in DNA: TGTGCCAGCAGTTTAAGGGGATCCTACGAGCAGTACTTC.

The chain recombines TRBV7-9 with TRBJ1-4; 8 bases match TRBD1. The length of the CDR3 is 16 residues. Losses at the gene ends were 6 bases for V and 7 bases for J; bases not matched to a gene: 13. CDR1 and CDR2 (germline): SEHNR, FQNEAQ (reference sequence). The CDR3 region is CASSYGQGRSGEKLFF. The CDR3 coding sequence is TGTGCCAGCAGTTACGGACAGGGTAGATCGGGTGAAAAACTGTTTTTT. The full variable domain, rest sourced from reference TRBV7-9 and TRBJ1-4, is DTGVSQNPRHKITKRGQNVTFRCDPISEHNRLYWYRQTLGQGPEFLTYFQNEAQLEKSRLLSDRFSAERPKGSFSTLEIQRTEQGDSAMYLCASSYGQGRSGEKLFFGSGTQLSVL.

This chain joins TRBV5-5 and TRBJ1-4; perhaps TRBD1 as D (5 bases). V lost 2 bases, J lost 7 bases, and 15 bases lay in between. This CDR3 comprises 15 residues. The germline V gene encodes CDR1 SGHKS and CDR2 YYEKEE (reference sequence). The CDR3 nucleotides read TGTGCCAGCAGCTTACTGAGGGTGAGGGGTGAAAAACTGTTTTTT. Translation gives CASSLLRVRGEKLFF.

The chain couples TRBV5-6 to TRBJ2-7; D gene unclear. The V end was cut by 4 bases, the J end by 3 bases, with 14 bases between. Germline assignment: CDR1 SGHDT and CDR2 YYEEEE. The CDR3 runs to 14 residues. The CDR3 coding sequence is TGTGCCAGCAGCCTATGGACGGTCCGCTACGAGCAGTACTTC. This gives the protein CASSLWTVRYEQYF.

The chain employs TRBV27 and TRBJ2-3, with D unresolved. The V end lost 6 bases, the J end lost 5 bases, and 6 bases lay between the germline ends. The CDR3 is 11 residues long. The V gene's germline CDR1 is MNHEY and CDR2 SMNVEV (reference sequence). The CDR3 loop is CASSYEDTQYF. The CDR3 region has the DNA TGTGCCAGCAGCTACGAAGATACGCAGTATTTT.

This rearrangement joins TRBV7-9 to TRBJ2-7; 12 nucleotides line up with TRBD2. With 5 bases clipped from V and 5 bases from J, the junction kept 7 bases outside the gene matches. The CDR3 sequence is 15 residues long. The germline gives CDR1 SEHNR, CDR2 FQNEAQ (reference sequence). The CDR3 loop is CASSPPSGRAHEQYF. In nucleotides, the CDR3 is TGTGCCAGCAGCCCCCCTAGCGGGAGGGCACACGAGCAGTACTTC.

The CDR3 spells CASGGRAGGYGGNEQFF. In nucleotides, the CDR3 is TGTGCCAGCGGCGGAAGAGCGGGAGGGTATGGTGGCAATGAGCAGTTCTTC. V is TRBV5-6 and J is TRBJ2-1; 10 nucleotides agree with TRBD2. The CDR3 has 17 amino acids. After removal of 7 bases from V and 6 bases from J, the junction contained 16 bases not matched to a gene. Germline V gene lookup returns CDR1 SGHDT and CDR2 YYEEEE. Drawing the rest from reference TRBV5-6 and TRBJ2-1, the complete variable domain is DAGVTQSPTHLIKTRGQQVTLRCSPKSGHDTVSWYQQALGQGPQFIFQYYEEEERQRGNFPDRFSGHQFPNYSSELNVNALLLGDSALYLCASGGRAGGYGGNEQFFGPGTRLTVL.

V gene TRBV6-1 combines with J gene TRBJ2-2, with 8 bases that match TRBD2. From germline, CDR1 is MNHNS and CDR2 SASEGT. J gave up 7 bases and V 7 bases, and 11 bases lay outside the gene matches. The CDR3 has 15 amino acids. In nucleotides, the CDR3 is TGTGCCAGCACCCCCTCGGCCGGGGGGGGCGGGGAGCTGTTTTTT. Protein sequence: CASTPSAGGGGELFF.

The chain links TRBV18 to TRBJ1-1; D call uncertain. Trimming pared 4 bases from V and 1 base from J, leaving 10 bases between. This CDR3 comprises 14 residues. Per the germline V gene, CDR1 is KGHSH and CDR2 is LQKENI. The CDR3 sequence is CASSLSVENTEAFF. The CDR3 DNA is TGTGCCAGCTCACTGTCAGTTGAGAACACTGAAGCTTTCTTT.

This clone was counted only a few times. The chain is built from TRBV5-6 and TRBJ1-2; D gene unclear. From germline, CDR1 is SGHDT and CDR2 YYEEEE. The germline V and J ends were trimmed by 0 bases and 9 bases, with 9 bases remaining between them. CDR3 length: 12 residues. CDR3 in amino acids: CASSLGTNRYTF. CDR3 nucleotides: TGTGCCAGCAGCTTGGGCACCAACCGCTACACCTTC.

This rearrangement joins TRBV6-5 to TRBJ2-7, with 9 bases fitting TRBD1. Germline-derived CDR1 and CDR2 are MNHEY and SVGAGI. The trim removed 7 bases at V and 5 bases at J, leaving 3 bases unmatched. This CDR3 region has 12 residues. CDR3 sequence (DNA): TGTGCCAGCATCGGGGACAGGGACGAGCAGTACTTC. Translating it yields CASIGDRDEQYF.

This clone showed up just once. The chain links TRBV7-6 to TRBJ1-2; 7 positions match TRBD1. CDR3 length: 13 residues. The V gene's germline CDR1 is SGHVS and CDR2 FNYEAQ. With 5 bases clipped from V and 2 bases from J, the junction kept 2 bases outside the gene matches. As DNA, the CDR3 is TGTGCCAGCAGCCAGGACAGGAACTATGGCTACACCTTC. It codes for CASSQDRNYGYTF.

V gene TRBV14 combines with J gene TRBJ1-1; weak D call: TRBD1 (5 bases). The CDR3 loop spans 13 amino acids. Germline V gene data show CDR1 as SGHDN and CDR2 as FVKESK. With 4 bases removed from V and 1 base from J, the gap between germline ends came to 7 bases. For the CDR3, the DNA is TGTGCCAGCAGCCTACAGGAGAACACTGAAGCTTTCTTT. Translation gives CASSLQENTEAFF.

The rearrangement joins TRBV2 to TRBJ1-5; tentative D call: TRBD1 (5 bases). Germline values: CDR1 SNHLY, CDR2 FYNNEI. The CDR3 contains 14 residues. The V end lost 1 base, the J end lost 7 bases, and 11 bases lay between the germline ends. CDR3 DNA sequence: TGTGCCAGCAGTGAAGGGGGGGTTGGACAGCCCCAGCATTTT. This codes for CASSEGGVGQPQHF. Full variable domain (remainder filled in from reference TRBV2 and TRBJ1-5): EPEVTQTPSHQVTQMGQEVILRCVPISNHLYFYWYRQILGQKVEFLVSFYNNEISEKSEIFDDQFSVERPDGSNFTLKIRSTKLEDSAMYFCASSEGGVGQPQHFGDGTRLSIL.

The chain is built from TRBV5-5 and TRBJ2-3; D possibly corresponds to TRBD2 (6 bases). The ends were cut back, 0 bases at V and 4 bases at J, with 18 bases in the middle. Per the germline V gene, CDR1 is SGHKS and CDR2 is YYEKEE (reference sequence). The CDR3 totals 17 residues. CDR3 bases: TGTGCCAGCAGCTTGGTTACTAGCCGGAGAGGTTCAGATACGCAGTATTTT. This gives the protein CASSLVTSRRGSDTQYF.

The chain uses TRBV5-1 and TRBJ2-3; the match to TRBD2 covers 12 bases. Germline V gene sequence: CDR1 SGHRS, CDR2 YFSETQ. With 4 bases clipped from V and 0 bases from J, the junction kept 3 bases outside the gene matches. The CDR3 is made up of 16 amino acids. The CDR3 loop is CASSTGTSGSTDTQYF. CDR3 nucleotides: TGCGCCAGCAGCACAGGGACTAGCGGGAGCACAGATACGCAGTATTTT.

The rearrangement links TRBV9 to TRBJ2-6, with D uncertain. Germline V gives CDR1 SGDLS, CDR2 YYNGEE. Trimming pared 1 base from V and 11 bases from J, leaving 13 bases between. This CDR3 comprises 14 residues. The CDR3 DNA reads as TGTGCCAGCAGCGTACCTCTTAATGGTGACGTCCTGACTTTC. Translation: CASSVPLNGDVLTF. Based on the CDR3 plus reference TRBV9 and TRBJ2-6, the full variable domain is DSGVTQTPKHLITATGQRVTLRCSPRSGDLSVYWYQQSLDQGLQFLIQYYNGEERAKGNILERFSAQQFPDLHSELNLSSLELGDSALYFCASSVPLNGDVLTFGAGSRLTVL.

The rearrangement joins TRBV5-1 to TRBJ1-5, with D tentatively TRBD1 (5 bases). Trimming pared 2 bases from V and 4 bases from J, leaving 13 bases between. Germline CDR1 and CDR2: SGHRS and YFSETQ. This CDR3 is built from 15 residues. This chain's CDR3 is CASSFGGDPNQPQHF. CDR3 nucleotides: TGCGCCAGCAGCTTCGGCGGGGACCCTAATCAGCCCCAGCATTTT.

Worth noting for this clone: A read error may account for a junction end that differs from germline. Other DNA sequences from this sample encode an identical CDR3 as well. V and J are TRBV5-6 and TRBJ2-7, with TRBD1 matching over 8 bases. The CDR3 has 16 residues. CDR1 and CDR2 (germline): SGHDT, YYEEEE. CDR3 region: CASSSTKDRASYEQYF. The DNA for the CDR3 is TGTGCCAGCAGCTCTACAAAGGACAGGGCATCCTACGAGCAGTATTTC.

The chain uses TRBV6-6 and TRBJ1-1; 9 bases line up with TRBD1. Unmatched junction bases numbered 3, after V lost 6 bases and J lost 4 bases. CDR1 is MNHNY, CDR2 SVGAGI, per germline (reference sequence). This CDR3 is 13 amino acids long. The CDR3 bases are TGTGCCAGCAGAAAGACAGGGGGCACTGAAGCTTTCTTT. It codes for CASRKTGGTEAFF.

The chain uses TRBV2 and TRBJ1-1; 11 nucleotides agree with TRBD1. Germline CDR1 and CDR2: SNHLY and FYNNEI. Unmatched junction bases numbered 1, after V lost 6 bases and J lost 1 base. CDR3 length equals 14 residues. As DNA, the CDR3 is TGTGCCAGCAGCGGGACAGGGGGGAACACTGAAGCTTTCTTT. The encoded protein is CASSGTGGNTEAFF.

This rearrangement joins TRBV7-9 to TRBJ2-7; a weak D match, TRBD1 (6 bases). CDR1 and CDR2 from the germline V gene are SEHNR and FQNEAQ (reference sequence). V was clipped by 6 bases and J by 4 bases, with 10 bases between them. This CDR3 has 12 residues. The CDR3 protein is CASSRTDYEQYF. In DNA form, the CDR3 reads TGTGCCAGCAGTCGGACAGATTACGAGCAGTACTTC.